Ten or more counts support the clone carrying this TCR beta chain. The time point: newly diagnosed GD, antithyroid drugs for less than 3 months. The TCR library was made from RNA that had been extracted from PBMCs in TRIzol. The data derive from a study of regulatory T cells in long-lasting Graves disease. Investigators prepared the TCR beta libraries by applying iRepertoire HTBI primers and Arm-PCR of CDR3 regions. A single record per CDR3 protein comes from TCRdb applying MiXCR to the multiplex PCR reads. In the table there are about 470,000 distinct CDR3 sequences, around 15% of which are singletons. CDR1 and CDR2 (germline): SEHNR, FQNEAQ (reference sequence). V lost 5 bases and J lost 7, with 13 bases in between. This CDR3 has 13 amino acids. Separately, the same data were catalogued under a study of T cells in Graves' hyperthyroidism and ophthalmopathy.

This specimen consisted of peripheral blood mononuclear cells (PBMCs), obtained at new diagnosis, from a patient treated with antithyroid drugs. The chain uses TRBV7-9 and TRBJ2-3, with no clear D. This TCR derives from a man aged 40-49 years with Graves disease. The CDR3 reads CASSIPGGHTQYF. The CDR3 region has the DNA TGTGCCAGCAGCATCCCTGGTGGCCATACGCAGTATTTT.